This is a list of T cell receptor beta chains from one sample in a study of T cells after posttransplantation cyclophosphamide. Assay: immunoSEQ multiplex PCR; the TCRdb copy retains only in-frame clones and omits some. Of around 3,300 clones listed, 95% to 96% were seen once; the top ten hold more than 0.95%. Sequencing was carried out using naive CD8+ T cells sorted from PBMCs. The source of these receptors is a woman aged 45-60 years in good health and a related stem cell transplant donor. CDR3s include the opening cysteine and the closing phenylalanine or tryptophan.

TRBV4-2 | CASSLPPIALGSGGSYNEQFF
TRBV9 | CASSVDRGYEQFF
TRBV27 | CASSLSETSGGTYEQYF
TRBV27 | CASSLQGANTGELFF
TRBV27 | CASTQANEQYF
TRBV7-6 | CASSLGSGVTEAFF
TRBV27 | CASSFGQFYEQYF
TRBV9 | CASSVELNYEQYF
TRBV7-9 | CASSLAGGEETQYF
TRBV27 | CASSLSTGADGNTIYF
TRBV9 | CASSGPGGGASYNEQFF
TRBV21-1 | CASSKSPSPKGGVTPNYGYTF
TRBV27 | CASNYPGQGGYNEQFF
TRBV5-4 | CASSWRAGDGYTF
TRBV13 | CASSLGQGGGGYTF
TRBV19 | CASSIDVNRGVNTEAFF
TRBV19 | CASSKTDSTDTQYF
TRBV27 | CASIKDGRSYEQYF
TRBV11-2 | CASSLGTSLDEQYF
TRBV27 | CASSLGNQPQHF
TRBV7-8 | CASSLEQGPATGELFF
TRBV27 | CASSPLDSLYSDYTF